This TCR beta chain was retrieved from a study of identifying expanded T cells in peripheral blood. Measured with immunoSEQ multiplex PCR; TCRdb has only the in-frame clones, and not every one. The sample lists around 100,000 clones, about 89% occurring once. The CDR3 has 18 residues. Losses at the gene ends were 4 bases for V and 0 bases for J; bases not matched to a gene: 10. Looked up from germline, CDR1 is SGHNT and CDR2 is YYREEE (reference sequence). The sequence was obtained from a person aged 18-70 years in good health. The genes are TRBV5-4 and TRBJ2-6, with 7 positions matching TRBD2. Sequenced material: blood. CDR3 sequence reads: CASSNGGTTRSGANVLTF. The CDR3, as DNA: TGTGCCAGCAGCAACGGGGGGACGACCCGCTCTGGGGCCAACGTCCTGACTTTC.